The entry below gives a single TCR beta chain sequence along with its context. Its antigen is undetermined. The sample is drawn from a study of ipilimumab plus nivolumab after autologous stem cell transplantation. Overall study: DLBCL patients had primary refractory or relapsed disease. Broader study findings: Per the authors, repertoire, Treg and microbiota data justify further study.

The germline V gene has CDR1 MNHEY and CDR2 SMNVEV (reference sequence). Unmatched junction bases numbered 10, after V lost 4 bases and J lost 14 bases. CDR3 length equals 14 residues. Libraries were prepared by immunoSEQ multiplex PCR; TCRdb keeps only in-frame clonotypes and omits some of them. The sample lists over 75,000 clones; over 80% were seen once. The sample here was PBMCs, taken in a trial of ipilimumab plus nivolumab as post-transplant consolidation. V usage is TRBV27 and J usage is TRBJ2-1, with 11 bases fitting TRBD2. The receptor comes from a male donor with diffuse large B-cell lymphoma. The CDR3 sequence is CASSSWELAGEEFF. The CDR3 DNA is TGTGCCAGCAGTTCCTGGGAACTAGCGGGGGAGGAGTTCTTC.